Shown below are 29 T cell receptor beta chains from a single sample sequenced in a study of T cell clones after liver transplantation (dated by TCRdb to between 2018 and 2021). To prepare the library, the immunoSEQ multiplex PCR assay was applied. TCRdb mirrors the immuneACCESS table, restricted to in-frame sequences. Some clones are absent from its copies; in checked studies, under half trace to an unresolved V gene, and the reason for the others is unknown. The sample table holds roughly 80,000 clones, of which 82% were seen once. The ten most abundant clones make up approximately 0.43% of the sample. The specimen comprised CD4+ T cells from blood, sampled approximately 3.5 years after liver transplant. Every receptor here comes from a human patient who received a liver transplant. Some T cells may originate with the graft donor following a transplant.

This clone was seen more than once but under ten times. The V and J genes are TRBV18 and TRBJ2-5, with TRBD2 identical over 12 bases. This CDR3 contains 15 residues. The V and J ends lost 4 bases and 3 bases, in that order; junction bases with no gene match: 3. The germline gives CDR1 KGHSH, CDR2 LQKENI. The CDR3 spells CASSRGLAGEETQYF. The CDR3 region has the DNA TGTGCCAGCTCACGGGGACTAGCGGGTGAAGAGACCCAGTACTTC.

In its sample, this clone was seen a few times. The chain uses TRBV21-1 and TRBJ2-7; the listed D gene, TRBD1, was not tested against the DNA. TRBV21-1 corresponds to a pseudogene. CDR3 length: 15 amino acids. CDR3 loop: CASSTPDRDKSEQYF. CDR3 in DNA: TGTGCCAGCAGCACCCCCGACAGGGACAAGAGCGAGCAGTACTTC.

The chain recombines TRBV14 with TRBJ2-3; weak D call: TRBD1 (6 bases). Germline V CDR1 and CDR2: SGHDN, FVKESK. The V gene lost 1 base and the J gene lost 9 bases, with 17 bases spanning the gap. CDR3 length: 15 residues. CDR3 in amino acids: CASSQVIRGTGTQYF. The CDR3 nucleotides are TGTGCCAGCAGCCAAGTTATTAGGGGGACCGGGACGCAGTATTTT.

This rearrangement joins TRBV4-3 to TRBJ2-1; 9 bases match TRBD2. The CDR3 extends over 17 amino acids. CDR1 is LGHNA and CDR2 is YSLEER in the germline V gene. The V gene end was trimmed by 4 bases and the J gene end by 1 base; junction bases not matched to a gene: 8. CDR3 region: CASSRLAGVGSYNEQFF. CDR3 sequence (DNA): TGCGCCAGCAGCCGTTTAGCGGGAGTCGGTTCCTACAATGAGCAGTTCTTC.

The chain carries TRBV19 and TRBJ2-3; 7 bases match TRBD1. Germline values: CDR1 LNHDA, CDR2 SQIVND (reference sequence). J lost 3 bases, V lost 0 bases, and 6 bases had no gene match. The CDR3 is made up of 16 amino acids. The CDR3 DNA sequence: TGTGCCAGTAGTATAGATGGAACAGGGGTTACAGATACGCAGTATTTT. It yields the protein CASSIDGTGVTDTQYF.

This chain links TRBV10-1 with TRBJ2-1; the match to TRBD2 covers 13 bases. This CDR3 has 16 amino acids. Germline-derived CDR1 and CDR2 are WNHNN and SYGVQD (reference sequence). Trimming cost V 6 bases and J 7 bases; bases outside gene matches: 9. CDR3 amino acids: CASSPRGTSGKNEQFF. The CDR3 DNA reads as TGCGCCAGCAGCCCTCGAGGGACTAGCGGGAAAAATGAGCAGTTCTTC.

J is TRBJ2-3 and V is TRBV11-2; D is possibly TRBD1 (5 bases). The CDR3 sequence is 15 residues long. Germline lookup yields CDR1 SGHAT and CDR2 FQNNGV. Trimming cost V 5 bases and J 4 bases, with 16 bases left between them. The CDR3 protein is CASSQGLRAADTQYF. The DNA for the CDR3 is TGTGCCAGCAGCCAGGGCCTACGAGCAGCAGATACGCAGTATTTT.

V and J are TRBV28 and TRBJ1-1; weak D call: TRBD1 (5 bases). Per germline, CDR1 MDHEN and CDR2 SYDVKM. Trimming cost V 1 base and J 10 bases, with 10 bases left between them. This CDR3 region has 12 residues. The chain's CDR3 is CASSLLGLGAFF. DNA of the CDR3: TGTGCCAGCAGTTTATTGGGACTCGGAGCTTTCTTT.

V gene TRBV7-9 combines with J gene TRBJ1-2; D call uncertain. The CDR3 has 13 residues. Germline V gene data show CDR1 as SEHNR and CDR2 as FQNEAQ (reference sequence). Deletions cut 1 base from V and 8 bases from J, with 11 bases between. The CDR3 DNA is TGTGCCAGCAGCTTAGAATCGGTGGACGGCTACACCTTC. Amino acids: CASSLESVDGYTF.

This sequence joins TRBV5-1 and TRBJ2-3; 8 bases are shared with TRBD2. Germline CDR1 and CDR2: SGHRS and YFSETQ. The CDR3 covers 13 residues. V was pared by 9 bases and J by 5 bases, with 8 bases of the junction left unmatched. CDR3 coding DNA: TGCGCCACCAGGAGCGGGAGTCAAGATACGCAGTATTTT. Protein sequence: CATRSGSQDTQYF.

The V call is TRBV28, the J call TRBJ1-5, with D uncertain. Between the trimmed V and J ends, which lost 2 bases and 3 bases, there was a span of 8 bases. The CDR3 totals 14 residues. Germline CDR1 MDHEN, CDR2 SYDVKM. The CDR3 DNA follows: TGTGCCAGCAGTTTAGGAGGCCACAATCAGCCCCAGCATTTT. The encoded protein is CASSLGGHNQPQHF.

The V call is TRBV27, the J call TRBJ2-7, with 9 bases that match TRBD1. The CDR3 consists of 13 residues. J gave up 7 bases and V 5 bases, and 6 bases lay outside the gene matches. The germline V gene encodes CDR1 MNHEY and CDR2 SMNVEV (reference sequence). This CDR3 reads CASSPQGAGEQYF. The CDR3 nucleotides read TGTGCCAGCAGTCCACAGGGGGCGGGGGAGCAGTACTTC.

The CDR3 is CASSPGTANTEAFF. The CDR3, as DNA: TGTGCCAGCAGCCCAGGGACAGCGAACACTGAAGCTTTCTTT. J is TRBJ1-1 and V is TRBV7-2; 7 bases are shared with TRBD1. This CDR3 is built from 14 residues. Per the germline V gene, CDR1 is SGHTA and CDR2 is FQGNSA. V was pared by 5 bases and J by 1 base, with 4 bases of the junction left unmatched. Full variable domain (rest looked up from reference TRBV7-2 and TRBJ1-1): GAGVSQSPSNKVTEKGKDVELRCDPISGHTALYWYRQSLGQGLEFLIYFQGNSAPDKSGLPSDRFSAERTGGSVSTLTIQRTQQEDSAVYLCASSPGTANTEAFFGQGTRLTVV.

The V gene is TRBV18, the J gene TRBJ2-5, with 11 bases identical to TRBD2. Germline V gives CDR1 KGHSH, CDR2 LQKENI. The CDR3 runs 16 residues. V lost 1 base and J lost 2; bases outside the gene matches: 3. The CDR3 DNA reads TGTGCCAGCTCACCACGGGCTAGCGGGAGGCAAGAGACCCAGTACTTC. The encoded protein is CASSPRASGRQETQYF.

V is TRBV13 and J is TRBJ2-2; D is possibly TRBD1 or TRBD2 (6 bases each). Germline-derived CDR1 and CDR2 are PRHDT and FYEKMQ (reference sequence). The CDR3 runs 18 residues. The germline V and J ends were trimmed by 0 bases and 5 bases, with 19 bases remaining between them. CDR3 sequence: CASSLGSGGGIGTGELFF. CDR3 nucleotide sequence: TGTGCCAGCAGCTTAGGGTCCGGGGGCGGTATCGGGACCGGGGAGCTGTTTTTT.

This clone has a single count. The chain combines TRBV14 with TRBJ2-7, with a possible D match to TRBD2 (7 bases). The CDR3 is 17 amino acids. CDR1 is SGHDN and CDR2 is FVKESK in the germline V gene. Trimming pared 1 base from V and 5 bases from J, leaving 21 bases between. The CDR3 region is CASSQGRGGAGKHEQYF. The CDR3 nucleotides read TGTGCCAGCAGCCAAGGCAGGGGTGGAGCGGGGAAACACGAGCAGTACTTC.

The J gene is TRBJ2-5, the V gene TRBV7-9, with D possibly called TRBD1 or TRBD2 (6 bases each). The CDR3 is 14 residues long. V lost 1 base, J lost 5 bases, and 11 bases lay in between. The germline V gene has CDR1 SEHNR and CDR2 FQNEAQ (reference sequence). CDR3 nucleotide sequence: TGTGCCAGCAGCTTAGGGGGGGCGGGGGAGACCCAGTACTTC. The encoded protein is CASSLGGAGETQYF.

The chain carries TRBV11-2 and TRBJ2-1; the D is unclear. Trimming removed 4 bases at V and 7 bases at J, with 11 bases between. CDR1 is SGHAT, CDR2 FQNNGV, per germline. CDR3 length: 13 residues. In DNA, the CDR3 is TGTGCCAGCAGCTCGTCGTTGGTTAATGAGCAGTTCTTC. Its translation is CASSSSLVNEQFF.

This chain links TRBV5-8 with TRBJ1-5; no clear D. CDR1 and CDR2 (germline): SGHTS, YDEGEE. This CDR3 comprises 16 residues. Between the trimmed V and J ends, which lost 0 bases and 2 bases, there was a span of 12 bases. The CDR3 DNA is TGTGCCAGCAGCTTGGGGGCGGGAAGAGGCAATCAGCCCCAGCATTTT. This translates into CASSLGAGRGNQPQHF.

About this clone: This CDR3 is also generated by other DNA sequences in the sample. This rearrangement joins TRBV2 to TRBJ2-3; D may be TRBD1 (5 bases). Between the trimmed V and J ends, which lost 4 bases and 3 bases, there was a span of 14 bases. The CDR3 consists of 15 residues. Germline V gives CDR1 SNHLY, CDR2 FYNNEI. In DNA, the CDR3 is TGTGCCAGCAGTGGAAGGGGCGGTGGGACAGATACGCAGTATTTT. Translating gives CASSGRGGGTDTQYF.

CDR3 sequence reads: CASSLSGELSTDTQYF. DNA of the CDR3: TGTGCCAGCAGCCTGTCAGGGGAGCTAAGCACAGATACGCAGTATTTT. V gene TRBV7-2 combines with J gene TRBJ2-3; possible D gene TRBD1, 6 bases. Deletions cut 5 bases from V and 0 bases from J, with 15 bases between. This CDR3 has 16 residues. Germline V lookup: CDR1 SGHTA, CDR2 FQGNSA.

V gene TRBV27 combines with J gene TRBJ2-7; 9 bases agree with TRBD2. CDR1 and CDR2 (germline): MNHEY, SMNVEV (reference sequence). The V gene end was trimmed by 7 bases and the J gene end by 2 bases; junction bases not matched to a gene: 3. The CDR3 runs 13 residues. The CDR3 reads CASKLAGTYEQYF. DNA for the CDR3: TGTGCCAGCAAGCTAGCGGGGACCTACGAGCAGTACTTC.

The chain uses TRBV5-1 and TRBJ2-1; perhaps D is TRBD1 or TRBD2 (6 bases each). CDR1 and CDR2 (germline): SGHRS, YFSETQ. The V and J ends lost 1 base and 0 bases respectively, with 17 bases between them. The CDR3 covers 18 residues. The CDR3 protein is CASSLRGQAAYSYNEQFF. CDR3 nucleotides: TGCGCCAGCAGCTTGCGGGGGCAGGCAGCCTACTCCTACAATGAGCAGTTCTTC.

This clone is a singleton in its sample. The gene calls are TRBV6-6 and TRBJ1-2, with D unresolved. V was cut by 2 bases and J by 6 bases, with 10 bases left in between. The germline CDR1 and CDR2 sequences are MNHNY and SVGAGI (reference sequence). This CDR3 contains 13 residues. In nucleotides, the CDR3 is TGTGCCAGCAGTTACGCGGAAAGGAATGGCTACACCTTC. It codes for CASSYAERNGYTF.

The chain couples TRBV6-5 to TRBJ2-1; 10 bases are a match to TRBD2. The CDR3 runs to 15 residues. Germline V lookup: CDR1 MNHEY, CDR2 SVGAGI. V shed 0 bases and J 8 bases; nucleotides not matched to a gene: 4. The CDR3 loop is CASSYSPSGSYEQFF. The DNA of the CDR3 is TGTGCCAGCAGTTACTCTCCTAGCGGGAGCTATGAGCAGTTCTTC.

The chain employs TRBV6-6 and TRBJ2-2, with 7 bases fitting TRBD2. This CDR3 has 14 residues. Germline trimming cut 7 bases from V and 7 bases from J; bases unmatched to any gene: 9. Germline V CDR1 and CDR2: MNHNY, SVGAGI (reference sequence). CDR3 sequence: CASTPREWSGELFF. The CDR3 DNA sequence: TGTGCCAGCACCCCGCGGGAGTGGAGCGGGGAGCTGTTTTTT.

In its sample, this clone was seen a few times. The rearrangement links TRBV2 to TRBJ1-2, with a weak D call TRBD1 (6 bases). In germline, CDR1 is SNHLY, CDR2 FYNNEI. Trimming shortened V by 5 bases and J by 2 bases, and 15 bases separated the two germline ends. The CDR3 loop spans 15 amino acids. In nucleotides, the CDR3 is TGTGCCAGCAGTCTTACATACGGGACAAACTATGGCTACACCTTC. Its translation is CASSLTYGTNYGYTF.

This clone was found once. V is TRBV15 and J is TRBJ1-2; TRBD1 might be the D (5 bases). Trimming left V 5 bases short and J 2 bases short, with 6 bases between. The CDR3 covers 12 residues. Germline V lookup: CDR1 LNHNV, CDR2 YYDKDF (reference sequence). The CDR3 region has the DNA TGTGCCACCAGCCGGGGCAACTATGGCTACACCTTC. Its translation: CATSRGNYGYTF. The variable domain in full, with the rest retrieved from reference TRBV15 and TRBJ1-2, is DAMVIQNPRYQVTQFGKPVTLSCSQTLNHNVMYWYQQKSSQAPKLLFHYYDKDFNNEADTPDNFQSRRPNTSFCFLDIRSPGLGDTAMYLCATSRGNYGYTFGSGTRLTVV.

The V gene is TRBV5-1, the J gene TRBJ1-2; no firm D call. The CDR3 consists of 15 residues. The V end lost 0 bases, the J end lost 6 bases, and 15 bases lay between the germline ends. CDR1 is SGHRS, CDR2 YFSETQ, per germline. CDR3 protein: CASSLAKAAAHGYTF. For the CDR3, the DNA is TGCGCCAGCAGCTTGGCCAAGGCAGCCGCCCATGGCTACACCTTC.